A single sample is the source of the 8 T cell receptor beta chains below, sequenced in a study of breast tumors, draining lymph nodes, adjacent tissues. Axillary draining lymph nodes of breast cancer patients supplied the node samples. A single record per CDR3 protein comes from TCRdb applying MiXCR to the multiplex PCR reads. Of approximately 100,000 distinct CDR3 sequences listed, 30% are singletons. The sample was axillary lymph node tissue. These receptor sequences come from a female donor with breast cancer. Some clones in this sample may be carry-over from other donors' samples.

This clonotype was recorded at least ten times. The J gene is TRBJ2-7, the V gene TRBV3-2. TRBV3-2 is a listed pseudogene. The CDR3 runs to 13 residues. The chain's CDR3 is CASRSGEPYEQYF. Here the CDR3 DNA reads TGTGCCAGCAGGTCTGGGGAACCCTACGAGCAGTACTTC.

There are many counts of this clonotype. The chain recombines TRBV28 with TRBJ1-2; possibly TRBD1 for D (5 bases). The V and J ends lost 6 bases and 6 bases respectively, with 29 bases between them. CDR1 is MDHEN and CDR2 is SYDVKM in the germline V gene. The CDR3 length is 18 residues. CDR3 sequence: CASSLASGGDFSGDGYTF. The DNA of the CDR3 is TGTGCCAGCAGCTTAGCCTCGGGGGGGGATTTTAGCGGGGATGGCTACACCTTC.

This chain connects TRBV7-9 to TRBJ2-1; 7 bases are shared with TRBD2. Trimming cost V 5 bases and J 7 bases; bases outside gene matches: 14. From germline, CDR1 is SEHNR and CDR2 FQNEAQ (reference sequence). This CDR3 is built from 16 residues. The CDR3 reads CASSNRGLGIGNEQFF. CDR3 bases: TGTGCCAGCAGCAATCGAGGACTAGGTATCGGGAATGAGCAGTTCTTC.

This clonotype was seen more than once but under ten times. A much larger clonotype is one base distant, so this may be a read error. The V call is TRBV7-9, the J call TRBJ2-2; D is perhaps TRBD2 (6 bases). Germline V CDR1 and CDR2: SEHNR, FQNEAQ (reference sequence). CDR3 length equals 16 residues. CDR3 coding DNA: TGTGCCAGCAGCCCCGGGGCAGGGACTCACACCGGGGAGCTGGTTTTT. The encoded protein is CASSPGAGTHTGELVF.

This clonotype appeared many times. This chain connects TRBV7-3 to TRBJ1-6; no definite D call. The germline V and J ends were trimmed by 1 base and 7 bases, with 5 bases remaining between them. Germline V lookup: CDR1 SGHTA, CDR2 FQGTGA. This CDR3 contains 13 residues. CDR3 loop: CASSLILNSPLHF. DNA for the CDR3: TGTGCCAGCAGCTTAATTCTGAATTCACCCCTCCACTTT.

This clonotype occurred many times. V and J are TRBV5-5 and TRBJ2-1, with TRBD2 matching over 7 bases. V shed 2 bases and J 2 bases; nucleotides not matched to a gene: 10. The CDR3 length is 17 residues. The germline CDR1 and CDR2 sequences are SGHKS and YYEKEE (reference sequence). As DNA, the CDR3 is TGTGCCAGCAGCTTTGGGTTACTAGGACTAGCCTACAATGAGCAGTTCTTC. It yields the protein CASSFGLLGLAYNEQFF.

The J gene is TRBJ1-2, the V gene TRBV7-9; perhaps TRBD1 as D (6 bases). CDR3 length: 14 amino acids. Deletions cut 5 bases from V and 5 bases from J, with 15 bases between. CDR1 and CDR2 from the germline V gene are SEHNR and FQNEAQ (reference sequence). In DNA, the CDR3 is TGTGCCAGCAGCCCCATAGGGCAGGGGTATGGCTACACCTTC. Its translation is CASSPIGQGYGYTF.

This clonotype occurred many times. CDR3 amino acids: CSARGTENTEAFF. The CDR3 DNA sequence: TGCAGTGCTAGAGGCACAGAGAACACTGAAGCTTTCTTT. V usage is TRBV20-1 and J usage is TRBJ1-1; no firm D call. The CDR3 covers 13 residues. Germline CDR1 is DFQATT and CDR2 is SNEGSKA (reference sequence). V lost 1 base, J lost 1 base, and 7 bases lay in between.